Described below is a single T cell receptor (beta chain) sequence and its context. The target antigen is unknown. This sample stems from a study of beta chain features in type 1 diabetes. Background on the study: Age, gender and cell yields were alike across patients and healthy donors. Points from the study as a whole: Researchers report that Type 1 diabetes patients had moderately but significantly shorter TCRB CDR3s across all four CD4+ subsets.

Since all of the isolated RNA was reverse transcribed, expressed TCRB transcripts were what got sequenced. Sequenced by immunoSEQ multiplex PCR; TCRdb stores in-frame clones only, minus some. This table holds more than 550,000 clones, roughly 13% found once. Isolation of CD4+ naive, central memory, regulatory and stem cell-like memory cells was achieved by sorting via CD45RO/CCR7/CD25/CD127/CD95/CD27. The purity of all sorted populations exceeded 98%. What was sequenced was naive CD4+ T cells from blood. The clonotype originates from a man aged 18 to 29 with type 1 diabetes.

Here the CDR3 reads CSVRTGGAEAFF. Here the CDR3 DNA reads TGCAGCGTTAGGACAGGGGGCGCAGAAGCTTTCTTT. The rearrangement joins TRBV29-1 to TRBJ1-1; TRBD1 aligns across 11 bases. V shed 5 bases, J shed 8 bases, and the junction held 4 bases outside the gene matches. The germline V gene encodes CDR1 SQVTM and CDR2 ANQGSEA. CDR3 length: 12 residues.